This TCR beta chain appears in the sequencing data of a study of blood T cell repertoires in COVID-19 (dated by TCRdb to the early 2020s). With respect to the entire study: Samples from collaborators originated in the United States, Italy and Spain and spanned both the acute and convalescent phases of COVID-19. Where available, HLA class I and class II types were obtained from metadata supplied by the sample provider rather than from assay-based typing. The material from the prospective study consisted of cDNA or gDNA derived from T cells, B-cell-depleted T cells, or PBMCs. The samples were drawn from the first 160 participants of the ongoing ImmuneRACE study and from 1,254 subjects provided by 6 global collaborators. Nearly every sample came with metadata listing a de-identified subject ID, COVID-19 status, age in years and sex. Subjects who had been exposed to COVID-19, were actively infected with it, or had recovered from it provided the deeply sampled blood TCRbeta repertoires that made up the dataset. A freely available public database, intended as a resource for researchers studying the immune response to SARS-CoV-2, is where the repertoires were released.

The paper as a whole reports these results and caveats: The quantity of clinical and demographic metadata differed by source and by participant and was supplied without curation.

Participants in the prospective study were enrolled through a virtual design, were aged roughly 18 to 90 years, and lived in approximately 25 United States geographic areas. In the prospective study, participants were assigned to cohorts based on the clinical history participants reported in a screening survey and a study questionnaire. Exposed participants had been in contact, within 2 weeks of entering the study, with a person who had a PCR-confirmed or clinician-diagnosed case of COVID-19. Each participant in the prospective study had whole blood, serum and a nasopharyngeal or oropharyngeal swab collected by mobile phlebotomists. Participants in the prospective study had the option to provide additional blood draws and questionnaires over a 2-month period. Before DNA extraction, blood samples from the prospective study were shipped at room temperature or frozen. Note on this clone: The clone's antigen remains unknown. No clone much larger than this one lies a single base away; base qualities are absent.

TCRbeta CDR3 regions were amplified from genomic DNA using the immunoSEQ Assay, a bias-controlled multiplex PCR. The published analysis was carried out like this. Nucleated cell counts per sample were estimated from amplification of reference gene primers within the assay. To quantify the absolute abundance of each unique TCRbeta CDR3 rearrangement, sequence reads were collapsed and filtered. Productive Simpson clonality was computed per sample as the square root of Simpson's diversity index over productive rearrangements. Not all clones reach the TCRdb copy of this immuneACCESS table, which keeps in-frame sequences only. Checked studies attribute under half of the gap to unresolved V genes and leave the rest unexplained. The DNA gave D and trimming, while V, J and clone size come from that table. Within this sample are 200,000 to 250,000 clones, with 85% to 90% of them counted one time only. Clones ranked in the top ten supply over 0.85% of the sample.

From the cysteine through the phenylalanine, the CDR3 covers 18 amino acids. The entry retains the CDR3 DNA only, 54 bases that are in frame from base 1. Trimming removed 5 bases from V and 1 base from J; the gene matches leave 6 bases unexplained. In the germline V gene (reference sequence), CDR1 corresponds to MNHEY and CDR2 to SMNVEV. The source material was PBMCs or T cells enriched from blood (not recorded which). This TCR was sampled from a man aged 45 to 65 who had been exposed to COVID-19. This chain is built from TRBV27 and TRBJ2-1; 15 central bases correspond to TRBD2. The DNA reads TGTGCCAGCAGTATAGGACTAGCGGGAGGGCCTTCCTACAATGAGCAGTTCTTC. Protein translation: CASSIGLAGGPSYNEQFF.